The T cell receptor (beta chain) under discussion was sequenced for a study of T cell responses to AZD1222 COVID-19 vaccine. Study findings and constraints: Clonal diversity was possibly underestimated, and the donors were mostly white British, with more females. CD4 TCRs associated with vaccination spanned spike, dominating at 160-218 and 743-854. Sampling captured repertoires only after the peak T cell response.

TCRdb keeps only in-frame clones here, not all; method: immunoSEQ multiplex PCR. This repertoire shows 110,000 or so clones, about nine tenths found once; its top ten account for approximately 5.5%. Germline values: CDR1 SGHRS, CDR2 YFSETQ. Between the trimmed V and J ends, which lost 5 bases and 8 bases, there was a span of 13 bases. The CDR3 runs 13 residues. For this clone: Its antigen is unidentified.

This receptor was identified in an adult in good health. The specimen comprised peripheral blood, sampled on day 0 of AZD1222 vaccination. The chain couples TRBV5-1 to TRBJ1-4; D gene uncertain. As DNA, the CDR3 is TGCGCCAGCAGTAAAGGGATGGGGGAAAAACTGTTTTTT. Translation gives CASSKGMGEKLFF.